This TCR beta chain is from a study of blood T cell repertoires in COVID-19. The CDR3 covers 13 residues. V dropped 1 base and J dropped 5 bases, with 8 bases sitting between them. The germline V gene encodes CDR1 SGHTA and CDR2 FQGNSA. Sequencing used immunoSEQ multiplex PCR; TCRdb keeps in-frame clones, though not all of them. The data show roughly 400,000 clones, around 92% seen once. This chain uses TRBV7-2 with TRBJ1-1; D not certain. This TCR derives from a woman aged 25 to 39 who had recovered from COVID-19. Source material: PBMCs or T cells enriched from blood (not recorded which). The CDR3 nucleotides are TGTGCCAGCAGCTTAGATCGTTTTACTGAAGCTTTCTTT. Protein: CASSLDRFTEAFF. The full variable domain, rest sourced from reference TRBV7-2 and TRBJ1-1, is GAGVSQSPSNKVTEKGKDVELRCDPISGHTALYWYRQSLGQGLEFLIYFQGNSAPDKSGLPSDRFSAERTGGSVSTLTIQRTQQEDSAVYLCASSLDRFTEAFFGQGTRLTVV.